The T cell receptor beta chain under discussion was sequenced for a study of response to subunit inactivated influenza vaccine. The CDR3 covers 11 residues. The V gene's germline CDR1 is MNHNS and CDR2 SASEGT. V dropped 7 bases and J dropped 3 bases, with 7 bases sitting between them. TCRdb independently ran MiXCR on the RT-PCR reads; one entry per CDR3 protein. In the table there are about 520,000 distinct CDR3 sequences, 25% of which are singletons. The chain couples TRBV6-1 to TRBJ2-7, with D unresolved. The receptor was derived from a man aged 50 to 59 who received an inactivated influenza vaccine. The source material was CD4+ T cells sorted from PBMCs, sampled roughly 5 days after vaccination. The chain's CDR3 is CASTLFYEQYF. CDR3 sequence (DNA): TGTGCCAGCACTCTGTTCTACGAGCAGTACTTC.